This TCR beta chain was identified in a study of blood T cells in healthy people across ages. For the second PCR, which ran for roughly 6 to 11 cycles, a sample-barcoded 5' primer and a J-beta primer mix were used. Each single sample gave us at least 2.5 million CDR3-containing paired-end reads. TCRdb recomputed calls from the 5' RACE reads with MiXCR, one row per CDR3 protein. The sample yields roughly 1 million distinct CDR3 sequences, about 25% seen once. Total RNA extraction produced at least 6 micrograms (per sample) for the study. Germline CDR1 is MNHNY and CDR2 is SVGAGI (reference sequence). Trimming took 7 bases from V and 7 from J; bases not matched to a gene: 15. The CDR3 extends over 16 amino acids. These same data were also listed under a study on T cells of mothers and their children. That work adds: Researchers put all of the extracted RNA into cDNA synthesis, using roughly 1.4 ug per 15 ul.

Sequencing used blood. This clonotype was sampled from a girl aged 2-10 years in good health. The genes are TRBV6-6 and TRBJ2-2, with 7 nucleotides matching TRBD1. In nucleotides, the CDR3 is TGTGCCAGCACCAGTCTCGAGGGGGCTAGGTTCGGGGAGCTGTTTTTT. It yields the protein CASTSLEGARFGELFF.